This T cell receptor (beta chain) was identified in a study of OX40 agonist ivuxolimab in advanced cancers. Study overall: One patient with hepatocellular carcinoma and two with cutaneous melanoma, three in all, had partial responses.

Study-wide results and caveats: CD8+ T cells (on average) carried more expanded clones than CD4+ T cells.

V lost 2 bases and J lost 6, with 14 bases in between. The V gene's germline CDR1 is MNHEY and CDR2 SVGAGI. The CDR3 has 15 residues. Comment on this clone: Its antigen is as yet unknown.

Clones were sequenced by immunoSEQ multiplex PCR, and TCRdb holds only the in-frame ones, with some missing. The repertoire has about 120,000 clones, around 87% of them found once; the top ten carry approximately 0.55%. Here the sequenced sample was CD4+ or CD8+ T cells sorted from blood, taken in a trial of the OX40 agonist ivuxolimab. This TCR was sampled from an adult with an advanced solid tumor such as melanoma, head and neck, liver or kidney cancer. V usage is TRBV6-5 and J usage is TRBJ1-5; D remains ambiguous. The CDR3 reads CASSYGQSKAQPQHF. The CDR3 DNA follows: TGTGCCAGCAGTTACGGTCAAAGTAAAGCTCAGCCCCAGCATTTT.